Presented here are 15 T cell receptor beta chains from one specimen sequenced in a study of regulatory T cells in long-lasting Graves disease. Time point: newly diagnosed GD, antithyroid drugs for less than 3 months. PBMCs provided the RNA from which the TCR library was made. Construction of the TCR beta libraries employed iRepertoire HTBI primers in conjunction with Arm-PCR of CDR3 regions. TCRdb analysed the multiplex PCR reads with MiXCR anew, one entry per CDR3 protein. The sample consists of around 450,000 distinct CDR3 sequences, around 15% of them appearing once. The same data also contributed to another study, on T cells in Graves' hyperthyroidism and ophthalmopathy.

The sequencing here drew on peripheral blood mononuclear cells (PBMCs), taken at new diagnosis, from a patient treated with antithyroid drugs. Receptor source: a man aged 35 to 55 with Graves disease.

This chain uses TRBV20-1 with TRBJ2-1; 16 bases fit TRBD2. The germline gives CDR1 DFQATT, CDR2 SNEGSKA (reference sequence). V was clipped by 6 bases and J by 5 bases; unmatched bases: 4. The CDR3 has 15 amino acids. Here the CDR3 DNA reads TGCAGTGCCACCGGGACTAGCGGGAGGGACAATGAGCAGTTCTTC. As protein: CSATGTSGRDNEQFF.

This clonotype has ten or more counts. V and J are TRBV11-3 and TRBJ2-1; D perhaps matches TRBD2 (6 bases). Germline CDR1 and CDR2: SGHNT and YENEEA. The V end lost 5 bases, the J end lost 4 bases, and 15 bases lay between the germline ends. This CDR3 comprises 15 residues. CDR3 amino acids: CASSALSLAYNEQFF. The CDR3 DNA reads as TGTGCCAGCAGCGCCCTCTCACTAGCTTACAATGAGCAGTTCTTC. The full variable domain, with the rest looked up from reference TRBV11-3 and TRBJ2-1, is EAGVVQSPRYKIIEKKQPVAFWCNPISGHNTLYWYLQNLGQGPELLIRYENEEAVDDSQLPKDRFSAERLKGVDSTLKIQPAELGDSAVYLCASSALSLAYNEQFFGPGTRLTVL.

This clonotype has a handful of counts. The chain combines TRBV24-1 with TRBJ1-4; tentative D call: TRBD1 (6 bases). V was cut by 4 bases and J by 8 bases, with 25 bases left in between. The CDR3 contains 18 residues. Germline V gene lookup returns CDR1 KGHDR and CDR2 SFDVKD. The chain's CDR3 is CATSDPSIGGGLGEKLFF. CDR3 nucleotide sequence: TGTGCCACCAGTGACCCCTCGATAGGGGGAGGTCTGGGGGAAAAACTGTTTTTT.

Many counts were recorded for this clonotype. The V call is TRBV2, the J call TRBJ1-1; no firm D call. V was pared by 6 bases and J by 2 bases, with 10 bases between. This CDR3 has 13 residues. The germline V gene encodes CDR1 SNHLY and CDR2 FYNNEI. CDR3 in DNA: TGTGCCAGCAGGCCGGACGGTAACACTGAAGCTTTCTTT. It specifies CASRPDGNTEAFF.

This clonotype turned up a few times. J is TRBJ1-1 and V is TRBV3-1; D unclear. Trimming took 1 base from V and 3 from J, leaving 15 bases between them. CDR1 is LGHDT, CDR2 YNNKEL, per germline (reference sequence). There are 16 residues in the CDR3. The CDR3 sequence is CASSQGSIYLDTEAFF. The CDR3 nucleotides read TGTGCCAGCAGCCAAGGCAGCATTTATCTGGACACTGAAGCTTTCTTT.

The sample holds many counts of this clonotype. The chain carries TRBV11-3 and TRBJ2-5, with D possibly TRBD1 on 5 matching bases. V lost 2 bases and J lost 2, with 12 bases in between. Looked up from germline, CDR1 is SGHNT and CDR2 is YENEEA. This CDR3 spans 15 amino acids. This CDR3 reads CASSLTTVLQETQYF. CDR3 DNA sequence: TGTGCCAGCAGCTTAACGACAGTTCTTCAAGAGACCCAGTACTTC.

This clonotype was detected only a few times. The CDR3 protein is CAIRDPTKDTQYF. The CDR3 nucleotides are TGTGCCATCCGGGATCCTACTAAAGATACGCAGTATTTT. This chain uses TRBV10-3 with TRBJ2-3; a weak D match, TRBD2 (5 bases). With 8 bases removed from V and 5 bases from J, the gap between germline ends came to 14 bases. The CDR3 consists of 13 residues. Germline V lookup: CDR1 ENHRY, CDR2 SYGVKD.

Comments on this clonotype: This is likely an artifact of a read error, given a far larger clone one base away. This chain connects TRBV6-5 to TRBJ2-7; 8 nucleotides line up with TRBD2. The CDR3 loop spans 17 amino acids. V was clipped by 2 bases and J by 7 bases; unmatched bases: 16. Germline-derived CDR1 and CDR2 are MNHEY and SVGAGI. The CDR3 DNA reads TGTGCCAGCAGTTACGCGGGGACGGGAGGGCCTCGGAAAGAGCAGTACTTC. Its translation: CASSYAGTGGPRKEQYF.

This clonotype was seen more than once but under ten times. V usage is TRBV13 and J usage is TRBJ2-7; 7 nucleotides agree with TRBD2. V shed 2 bases and J 4 bases; nucleotides not matched to a gene: 5. CDR1 and CDR2 (germline): PRHDT, FYEKMQ (reference sequence). This CDR3 spans 14 amino acids. CDR3 DNA: TGTGCCAGCAGCTTACGCGGGGGAGTGTACGAGCAGTACTTC. Translated: CASSLRGGVYEQYF.

A few counts support this clonotype. This chain links TRBV24-1 with TRBJ1-2, with no clear D. Germline V gene sequence: CDR1 KGHDR, CDR2 SFDVKD. This CDR3 comprises 14 residues. V gave up 2 bases and J gave up 2 bases, with 8 bases separating them. The CDR3 sequence is CATSDSGRNYGYTF. The CDR3 nucleotides read TGTGCCACCAGTGATTCCGGCAGGAACTATGGCTACACCTTC.

There are many counts of this clonotype. The V and J genes are TRBV28 and TRBJ2-5; 15 positions match TRBD2. Germline V gene lookup returns CDR1 MDHEN and CDR2 SYDVKM. The CDR3 length is 17 residues. V was clipped by 4 bases and J by 7 bases; unmatched bases: 10. Written as DNA, the CDR3 is TGTGCCAGCAGTTCGGGGGGACTAGCGGGAGGAGGGGTGACCCAGTACTTC. Protein: CASSSGGLAGGGVTQYF.

The chain combines TRBV6-2 or TRBV6-3 with TRBJ1-4; 7 bases align to TRBD1. The CDR3 extends over 14 amino acids. Germline V gene data show CDR1 as MNHEY and CDR2 as SVGEGT. V lost 8 bases and J lost 4; bases outside the gene matches: 7. CDR3 residues: CASRRDSLNEKLFF. In DNA, the CDR3 is TGTGCCAGCCGCCGGGACAGCCTTAATGAAAAACTGTTTTTT.

The chain links TRBV2 to TRBJ2-7, with a possible D match to TRBD2 (6 bases). With 9 bases removed from V and 3 bases from J, the gap between germline ends came to 15 bases. The germline gives CDR1 SNHLY, CDR2 FYNNEI. The CDR3 has 13 residues. The DNA for the CDR3 is TGTGCCAGTTCGAAGGACTATGACTACGAGCAGTACTTC. Translated, it gives CASSKDYDYEQYF.

Concerning this clonotype itself: At one of its ends the junction is not consistent with the germline gene, which may arise from a read error. V and J are TRBV9 and TRBJ2-1; no clear D. CDR1 SGDLS and CDR2 YYNGEE come from the germline V gene. CDR3 size: 16 residues. This CDR3 is CACSIYSRSSYNEQFF. The CDR3 nucleotides are TGTGCCTGCAGCATCTATAGCAGGAGCTCCTACAACGAGCAGTTCTTC.

This clonotype was found many times. The chain joins TRBV28 to TRBJ2-1; D gene unclear. The CDR3 is made up of 15 amino acids. Looked up from germline, CDR1 is MDHEN and CDR2 is SYDVKM. V was pared by 2 bases and J by 5 bases, with 13 bases between. The CDR3 DNA sequence: TGTGCCAGCAGTTTAGGGCGGAGCACGCACAATGAGCAGTTCTTC. The encoded protein is CASSLGRSTHNEQFF. Together with reference TRBV28 and TRBJ2-1, the CDR3 gives the full variable domain: DVKVTQSSRYLVKRTGEKVFLECVQDMDHENMFWYRQDPGLGLRLIYFSYDVKMKEKGDIPEGYSVSREKKERFSLILESASTNQTSMYLCASSLGRSTHNEQFFGPGTRLTVL.